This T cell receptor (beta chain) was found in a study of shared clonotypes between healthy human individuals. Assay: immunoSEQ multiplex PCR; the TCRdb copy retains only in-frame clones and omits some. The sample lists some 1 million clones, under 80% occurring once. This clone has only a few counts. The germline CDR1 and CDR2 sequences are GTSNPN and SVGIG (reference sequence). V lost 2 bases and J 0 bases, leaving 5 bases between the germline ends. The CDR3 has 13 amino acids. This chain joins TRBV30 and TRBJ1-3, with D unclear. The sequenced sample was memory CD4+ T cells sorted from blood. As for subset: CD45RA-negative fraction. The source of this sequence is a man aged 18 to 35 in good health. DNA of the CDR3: TGTGCCTGGAGTTACCTCTCTGGAAACACCATATATTTT. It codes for CAWSYLSGNTIYF.